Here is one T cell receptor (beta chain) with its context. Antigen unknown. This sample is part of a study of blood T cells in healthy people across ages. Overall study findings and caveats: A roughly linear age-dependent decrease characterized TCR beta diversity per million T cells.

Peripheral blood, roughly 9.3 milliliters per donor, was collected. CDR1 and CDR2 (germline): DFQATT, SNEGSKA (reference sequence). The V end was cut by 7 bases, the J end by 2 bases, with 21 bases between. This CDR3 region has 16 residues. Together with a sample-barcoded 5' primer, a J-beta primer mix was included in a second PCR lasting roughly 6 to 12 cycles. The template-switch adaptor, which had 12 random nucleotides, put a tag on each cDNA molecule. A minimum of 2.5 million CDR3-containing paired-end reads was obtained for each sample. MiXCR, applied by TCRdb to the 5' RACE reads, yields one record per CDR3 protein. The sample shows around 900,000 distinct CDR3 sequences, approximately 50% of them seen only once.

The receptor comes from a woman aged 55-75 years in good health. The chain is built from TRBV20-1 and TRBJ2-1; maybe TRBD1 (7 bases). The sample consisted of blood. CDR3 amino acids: CSVGGGGGITYNEQFF. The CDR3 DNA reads TGCAGTGTCGGAGGAGGGGGCGGGATTACCTACAATGAGCAGTTCTTC.